This TCR beta chain was profiled in a study of T cell repertoires in cytomegalovirus infection (dated by TCRdb to 2018 to 2020). For the study in its entirety: The HLA type of each donor mattered for the analysis, because public TCR beta signatures pointed to carriage of CMV infection along with the matching HLA type.

This clonotype was seen many times. The target of this receptor is not known. Qualities for individual bases were not recorded, and no much larger clone is one base off. The listed sequencing device is Illumina HiSeq 1500. TCRdb reprocessing: public reads trimmed at Q25 with fastp, clones called with MiXCR, in-frame beta chains kept. CDR3 protein duplicates are merged, each entry listing the most common genes and DNA. For this sample there are roughly 240,000 distinct CDR3 sequences; 6% to 8% appear just once. Clones ranked in the top ten supply around 6% of the sample. The cysteine opens and the phenylalanine closes a CDR3 of 15 amino acids. Kept here is only the CDR3 DNA, which spans 45 bases and is read in frame from base 1. CDR1 and CDR2 are drawn from the germline V gene: KGHSH, LQKENI. V sheds 2 bases and J sheds 3 bases, leaving 13 bases between their ends. General findings and caveats noted by the study authors: In the ex vivo response, HLA-C-restricted CMV-specific TCR beta clonotypes were dominant, and in two of eight donors the single most frequent clonotype came from this HLA-C-restricted group. In both this cohort and an independent cohort of several hundred donors, the cumulative frequency of public TCR beta family members distinguished carriers of CMV infection plus the relevant HLA type.

The V gene is TRBV18 and the J gene is TRBJ1-1; the D gene lacks a confident call. The clonotype was recovered from a human donor in good health (CMV status not recorded). Some clones in this sample may be carry-over from other donors' samples. The sequenced sample was PBMCs. Read as DNA, the sequence is TGTGCCAGCTCACCAACCGACATTCGGGACACTGAAGCTTTCTTT. This is translated as CASSPTDIRDTEAFF.